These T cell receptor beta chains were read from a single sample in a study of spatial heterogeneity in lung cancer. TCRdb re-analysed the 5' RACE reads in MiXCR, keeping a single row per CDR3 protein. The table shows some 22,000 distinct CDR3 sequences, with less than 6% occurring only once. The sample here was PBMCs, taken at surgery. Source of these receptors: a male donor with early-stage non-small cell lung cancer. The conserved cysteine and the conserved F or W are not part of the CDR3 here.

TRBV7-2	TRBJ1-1	ASSPRSGNTEAF
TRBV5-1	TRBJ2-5	ASSLGLAGENQETQY
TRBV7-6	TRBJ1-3	ASSEGPSPGNTIY
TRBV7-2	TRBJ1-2	ASNPDIEYGYT
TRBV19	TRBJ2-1	ASRGGDTYNEQF
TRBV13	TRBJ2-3	ASSSPGRDTQY
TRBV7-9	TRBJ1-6	ASSLHAGSSYNSPLH
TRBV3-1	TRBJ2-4	ASSYGGQGVTKNIQY
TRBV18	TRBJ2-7	ASSPSDGFRSYEQY
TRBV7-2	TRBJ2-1	ASSLERRNEQF
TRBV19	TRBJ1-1	ASSMGEGQGNTEAF
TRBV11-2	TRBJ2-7	ASSQGTALQEQY
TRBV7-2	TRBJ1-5	ASSLGQAGGQPQH
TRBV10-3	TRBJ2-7	AISATDTYEQY
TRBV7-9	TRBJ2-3	ASLNFGTQY
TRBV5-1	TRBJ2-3	ASSLGEVGTDTQY
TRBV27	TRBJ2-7	ASSRREGREQY
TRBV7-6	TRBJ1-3	ASSLGGTSGNTIY
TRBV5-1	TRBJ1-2	ASSSGQGVYGYT
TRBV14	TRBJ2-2	ASSHISVDTGELF
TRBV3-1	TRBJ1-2	ASSAGNYGYT
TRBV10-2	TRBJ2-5	ASSAQDTQY
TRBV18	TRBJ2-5	ASSSYQETQY
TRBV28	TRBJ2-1	ASSPSTTGTSYNEQF
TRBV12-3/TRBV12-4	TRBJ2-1	ASIMDLAGVNEQF
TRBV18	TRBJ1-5	ASSPAGDQPQH
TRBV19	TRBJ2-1	ASSMSGTSVYNEQF
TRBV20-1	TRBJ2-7	SARLAGGPYEQY
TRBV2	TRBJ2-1	ASTTYNEQF